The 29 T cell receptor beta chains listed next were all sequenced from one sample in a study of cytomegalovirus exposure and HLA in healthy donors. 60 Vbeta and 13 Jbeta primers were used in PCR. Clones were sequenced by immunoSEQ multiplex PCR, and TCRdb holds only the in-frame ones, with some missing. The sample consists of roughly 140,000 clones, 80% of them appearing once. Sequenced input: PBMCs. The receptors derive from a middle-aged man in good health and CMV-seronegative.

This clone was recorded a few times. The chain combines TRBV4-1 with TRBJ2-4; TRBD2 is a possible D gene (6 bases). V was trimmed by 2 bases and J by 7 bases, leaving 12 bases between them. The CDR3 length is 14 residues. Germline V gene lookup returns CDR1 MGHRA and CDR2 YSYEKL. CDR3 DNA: TGCGCCAGCAGCCAACAGCAAGCGGGTAACATTCAGTACTTC. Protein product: CASSQQQAGNIQYF.

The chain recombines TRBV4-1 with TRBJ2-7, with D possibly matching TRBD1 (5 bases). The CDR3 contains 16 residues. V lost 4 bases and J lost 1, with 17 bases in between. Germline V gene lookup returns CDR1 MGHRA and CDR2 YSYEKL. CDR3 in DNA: TGCGCCAGCAGCCTCACTTGGGGCGCCGAGTCCTACGAGCAGTACTTC. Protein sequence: CASSLTWGAESYEQYF.

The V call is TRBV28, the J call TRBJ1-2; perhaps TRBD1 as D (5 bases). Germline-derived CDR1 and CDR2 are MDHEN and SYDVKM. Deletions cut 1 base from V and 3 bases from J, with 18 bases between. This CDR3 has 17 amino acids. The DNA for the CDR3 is TGTGCCAGCAGTTTATTGCCAGGGAGGATGCTGGACTATGGCTACACCTTC. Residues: CASSLLPGRMLDYGYTF.

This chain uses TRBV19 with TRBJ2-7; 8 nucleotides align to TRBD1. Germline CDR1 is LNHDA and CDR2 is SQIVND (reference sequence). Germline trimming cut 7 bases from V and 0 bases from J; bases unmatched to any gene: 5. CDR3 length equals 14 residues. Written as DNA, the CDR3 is TGTGCCAGTACAGGGACAGGTAGCTCCTACGAGCAGTACTTC. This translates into CASTGTGSSYEQYF.

CDR3 coding DNA: TGTGCCAGTAGCTCCGGGACTTCTGGAAACACCATATATTTT. This codes for CASSSGTSGNTIYF. The rearrangement links TRBV19 to TRBJ1-3, with D possibly TRBD1 on 5 matching bases. The ends were cut back, 6 bases at V and 1 base at J, with 10 bases in the middle. The CDR3 sequence is 14 residues long. Germline CDR1 reads LNHDA; CDR2 reads SQIVND (reference sequence).

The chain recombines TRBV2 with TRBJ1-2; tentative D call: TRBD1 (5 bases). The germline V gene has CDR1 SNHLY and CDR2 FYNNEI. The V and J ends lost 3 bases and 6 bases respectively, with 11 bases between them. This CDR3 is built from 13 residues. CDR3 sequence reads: CASSDSWGDGYTF. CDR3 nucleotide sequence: TGTGCCAGCAGTGATAGCTGGGGGGATGGCTACACCTTC.

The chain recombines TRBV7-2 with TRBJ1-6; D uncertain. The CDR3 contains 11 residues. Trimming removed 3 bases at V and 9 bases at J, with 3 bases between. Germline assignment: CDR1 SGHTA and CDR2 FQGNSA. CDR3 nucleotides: TGTGCCAGCAGCTTCGGTTCACCCCTCCACTTT. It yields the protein CASSFGSPLHF. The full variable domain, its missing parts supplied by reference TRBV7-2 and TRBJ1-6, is GAGVSQSPSNKVTEKGKDVELRCDPISGHTALYWYRQSLGQGLEFLIYFQGNSAPDKSGLPSDRFSAERTGGSVSTLTIQRTQQEDSAVYLCASSFGSPLHFGNGTRLTVT.

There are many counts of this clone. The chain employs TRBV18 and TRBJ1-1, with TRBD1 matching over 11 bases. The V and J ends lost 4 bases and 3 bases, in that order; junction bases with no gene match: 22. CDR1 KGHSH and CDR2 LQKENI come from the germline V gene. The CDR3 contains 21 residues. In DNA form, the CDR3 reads TGTGCCAGCTCACAGTTGCCTTTATTCGGGACAGGGGGTTTTGTGGACACTGAAGCTTTCTTT. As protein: CASSQLPLFGTGGFVDTEAFF.

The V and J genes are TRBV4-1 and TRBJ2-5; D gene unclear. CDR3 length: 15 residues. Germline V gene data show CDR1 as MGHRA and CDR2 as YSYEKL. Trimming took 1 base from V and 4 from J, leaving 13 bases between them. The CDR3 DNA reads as TGCGCCAGCAGCCAAGTTCGAGGCGAAGGAGAGACCCAGTACTTC. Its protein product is CASSQVRGEGETQYF.

The CDR3 DNA sequence: TGTGCCAGCAGTTCTGGACAGGGGCGCGGGGAAAAACTGTTTTTT. This translates into CASSSGQGRGEKLFF. V is TRBV28 and J is TRBJ1-4, with 9 positions matching TRBD1. CDR1 is MDHEN, CDR2 SYDVKM, per germline. There are 15 residues in the CDR3. V lost 4 bases to trimming and J lost 8 bases; unmatched junction nucleotides: 8.

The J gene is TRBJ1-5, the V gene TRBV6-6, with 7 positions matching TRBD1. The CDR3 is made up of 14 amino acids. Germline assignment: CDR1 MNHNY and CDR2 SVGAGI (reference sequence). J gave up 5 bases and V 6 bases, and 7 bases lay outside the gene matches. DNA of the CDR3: TGTGCCAGCAGGTCAGGGGGGACGGATCAGCCCCAGCATTTT. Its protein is CASRSGGTDQPQHF.

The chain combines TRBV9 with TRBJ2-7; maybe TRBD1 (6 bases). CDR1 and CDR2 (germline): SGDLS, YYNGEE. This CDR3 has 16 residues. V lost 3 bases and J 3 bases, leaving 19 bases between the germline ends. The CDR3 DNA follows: TGTGCCAGCAGCGAAACCCCAGGGGTTCGTAGCTACGAGCAGTACTTC. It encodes CASSETPGVRSYEQYF.

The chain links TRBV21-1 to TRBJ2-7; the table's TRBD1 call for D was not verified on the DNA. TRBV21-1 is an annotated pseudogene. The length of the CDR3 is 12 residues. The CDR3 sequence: CASSWTGYEQYF. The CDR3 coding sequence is TGTGCCAGCAGCTGGACAGGGTACGAGCAGTACTTC.

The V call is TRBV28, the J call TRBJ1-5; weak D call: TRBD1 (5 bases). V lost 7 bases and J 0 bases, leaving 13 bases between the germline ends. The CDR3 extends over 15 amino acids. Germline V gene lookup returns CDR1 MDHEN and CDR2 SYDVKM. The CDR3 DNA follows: TGTGCCAGCAACCTAGGGGTTTATAGCAATCAGCCCCAGCATTTT. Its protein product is CASNLGVYSNQPQHF.

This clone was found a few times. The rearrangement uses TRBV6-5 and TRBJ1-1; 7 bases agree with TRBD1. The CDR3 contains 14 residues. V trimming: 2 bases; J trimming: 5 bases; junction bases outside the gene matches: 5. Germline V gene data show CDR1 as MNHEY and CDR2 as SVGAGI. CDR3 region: CASSYRGRETEAFF. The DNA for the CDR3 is TGTGCCAGCAGTTACAGGGGGCGCGAGACTGAAGCTTTCTTT.

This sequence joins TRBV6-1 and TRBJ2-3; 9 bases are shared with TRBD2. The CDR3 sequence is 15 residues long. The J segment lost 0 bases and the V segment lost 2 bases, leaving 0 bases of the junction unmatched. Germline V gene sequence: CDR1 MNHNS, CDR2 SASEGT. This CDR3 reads CASSELAGSTDTQYF. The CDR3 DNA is TGTGCCAGCAGTGAACTAGCGGGGAGCACAGATACGCAGTATTTT.

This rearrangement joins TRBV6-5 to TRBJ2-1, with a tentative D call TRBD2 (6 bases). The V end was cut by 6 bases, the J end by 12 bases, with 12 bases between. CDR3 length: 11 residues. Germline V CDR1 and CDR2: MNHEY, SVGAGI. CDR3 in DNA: TGTGCCAGCAGCCGCGGGGTAATGCAGTTCTTC. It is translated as CASSRGVMQFF.

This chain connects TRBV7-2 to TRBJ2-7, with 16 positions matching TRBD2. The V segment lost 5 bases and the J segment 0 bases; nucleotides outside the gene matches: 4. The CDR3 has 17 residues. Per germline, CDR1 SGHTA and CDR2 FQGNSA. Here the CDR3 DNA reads TGTGCCAGCAGCGAGGGACTAGCGGGGGGGAGCTCCTACGAGCAGTACTTC. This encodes CASSEGLAGGSSYEQYF.

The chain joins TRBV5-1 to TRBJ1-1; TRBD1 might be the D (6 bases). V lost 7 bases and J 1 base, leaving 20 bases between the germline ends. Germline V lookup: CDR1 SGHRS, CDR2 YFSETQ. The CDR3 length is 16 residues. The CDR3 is CASRQEGTTPNTEAFF. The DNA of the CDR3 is TGCGCCAGCCGACAGGAGGGGACTACGCCGAACACTGAAGCTTTCTTT.

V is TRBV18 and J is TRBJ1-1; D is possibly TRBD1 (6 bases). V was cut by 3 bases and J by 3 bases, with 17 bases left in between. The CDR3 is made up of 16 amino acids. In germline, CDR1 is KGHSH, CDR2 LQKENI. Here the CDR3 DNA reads TGTGCCAGCTCACCCCAGAGACAGGCCTCGGACACTGAAGCTTTCTTT. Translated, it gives CASSPQRQASDTEAFF.

For the CDR3, the DNA is TGTGCCAGCAGTCCTGCGGACAGGGGGGCTTTAATGAGGAAACTGTTTTTT. This gives the protein CASSPADRGALMRKLFF. The chain carries TRBV27 and TRBJ1-4; 10 bases align to TRBD1. The germline gives CDR1 MNHEY, CDR2 SMNVEV (reference sequence). The CDR3 loop spans 17 amino acids. V shed 5 bases, J shed 11 bases, and the junction held 17 bases outside the gene matches.

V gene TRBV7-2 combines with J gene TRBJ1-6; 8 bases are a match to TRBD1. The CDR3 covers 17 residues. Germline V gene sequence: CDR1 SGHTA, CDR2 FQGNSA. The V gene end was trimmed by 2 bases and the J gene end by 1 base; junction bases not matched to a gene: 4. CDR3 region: CASSLQGAGSYNSPLHF. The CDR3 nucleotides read TGTGCCAGCAGCTTACAGGGGGCGGGGTCCTATAATTCACCCCTCCACTTT.

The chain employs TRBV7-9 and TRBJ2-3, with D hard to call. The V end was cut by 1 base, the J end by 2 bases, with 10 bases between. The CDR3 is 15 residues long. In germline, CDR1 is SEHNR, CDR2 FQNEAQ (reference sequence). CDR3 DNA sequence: TGTGCCAGCAGCTTAGAAGGCGGAAACACAGATACGCAGTATTTT. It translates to CASSLEGGNTDTQYF.

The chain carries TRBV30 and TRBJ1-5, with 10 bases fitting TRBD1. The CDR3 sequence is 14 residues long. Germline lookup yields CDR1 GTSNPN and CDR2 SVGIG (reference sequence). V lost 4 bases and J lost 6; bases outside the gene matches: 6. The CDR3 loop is CAWKGQGGGQPQHF. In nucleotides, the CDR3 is TGTGCCTGGAAAGGACAGGGGGGGGGTCAGCCCCAGCATTTT.

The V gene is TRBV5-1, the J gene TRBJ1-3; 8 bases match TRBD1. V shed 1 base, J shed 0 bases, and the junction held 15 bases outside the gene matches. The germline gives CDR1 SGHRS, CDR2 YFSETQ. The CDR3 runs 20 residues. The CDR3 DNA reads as TGCGCCAGCAGCTTGTATCCCGACCAGGGGGCAGCCAACTCTGGAAACACCATATATTTT. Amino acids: CASSLYPDQGAANSGNTIYF.

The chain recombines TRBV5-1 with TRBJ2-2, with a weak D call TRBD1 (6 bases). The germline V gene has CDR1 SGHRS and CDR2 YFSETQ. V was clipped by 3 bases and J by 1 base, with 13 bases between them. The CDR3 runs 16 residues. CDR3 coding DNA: TGCGCCAGCAGCTCGCAGACAGGCCTGAACACCGGGGAGCTGTTTTTT. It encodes CASSSQTGLNTGELFF.

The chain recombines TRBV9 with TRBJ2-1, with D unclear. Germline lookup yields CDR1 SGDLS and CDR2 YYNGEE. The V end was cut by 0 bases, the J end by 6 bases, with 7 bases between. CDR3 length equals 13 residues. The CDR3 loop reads CASSVGSPNEQFF. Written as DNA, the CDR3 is TGTGCCAGCAGCGTAGGAAGCCCCAATGAGCAGTTCTTC.

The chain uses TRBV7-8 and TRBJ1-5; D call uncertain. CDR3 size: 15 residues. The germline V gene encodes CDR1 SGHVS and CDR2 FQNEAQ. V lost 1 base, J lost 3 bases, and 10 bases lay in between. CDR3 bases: TGTGCCAGCAGCTTAGGTGGCAGTAACAATCAGCCCCAGCATTTT. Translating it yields CASSLGGSNNQPQHF.

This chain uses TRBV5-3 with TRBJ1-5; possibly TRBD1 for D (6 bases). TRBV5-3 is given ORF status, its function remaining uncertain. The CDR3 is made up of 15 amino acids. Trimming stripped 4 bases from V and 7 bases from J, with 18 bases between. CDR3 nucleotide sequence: TGTGCCAGAAGCGTTAAAACAGGGATGGGGCAGCCCCAGCATTTT. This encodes CARSVKTGMGQPQHF.